Each of the 32 T cell receptor beta chains below was sequenced from the same sample in a study of blood T cell repertoires in COVID-19. Data came from immunoSEQ multiplex PCR; TCRdb stores just in-frame clones and leaves some out. The sample lists approximately 100,000 clones, 85% seen once, with 1.5% to 2% in the top ten. The sequenced sample was peripheral blood. Receptor source: a woman between 70 and 85 years old with active or convalescent COVID-19.

The table lists this clone with a count of one. The chain is built from TRBV7-2 and TRBJ1-4; a possible D gene is TRBD1 (6 bases). In germline, CDR1 is SGHTA, CDR2 FQGNSA. The CDR3 sequence is 14 residues long. Trimming shortened V by 5 bases and J by 4 bases, and 11 bases separated the two germline ends. Written as DNA, the CDR3 is TGTGCCAGCAGCCGCAGGGGAATTAATGAAAAACTGTTTTTT. Translating it yields CASSRRGINEKLFF.

This sequence joins TRBV3-1 (or the pseudogene TRBV3-2) and TRBJ1-2; D perhaps matches TRBD1 (6 bases). The CDR3 consists of 15 residues. V was shortened by 2 bases and J by 4 bases, with 14 bases between the two germline ends. Germline V lookup: CDR1 LGHDT, CDR2 YNNKEL (reference sequence). CDR3 nucleotide sequence: TGTGCCAGCAGCCAATTGGGGGGAGGGGGCTATGGCTACACCTTC. Translating gives CASSQLGGGGYGYTF.

This clone was observed a single time. This rearrangement joins TRBV19 to TRBJ2-7; 11 nucleotides align to TRBD1. Per the germline V gene, CDR1 is LNHDA and CDR2 is SQIVND (reference sequence). Trimming at V came to 3 bases and at J to 3 bases, leaving 7 bases not matched to a gene. This CDR3 contains 16 residues. CDR3 residues: CASSIQFGTGGYEQYF. The DNA of the CDR3 is TGTGCCAGTAGTATTCAGTTTGGGACAGGGGGCTACGAGCAGTACTTC.

The chain carries TRBV30 and TRBJ1-4, with TRBD1 matching 11 bases. CDR3 size: 17 residues. Trimming at V came to 8 bases and at J to 6 bases, leaving 17 bases not matched to a gene. Per germline, CDR1 GTSNPN and CDR2 SVGIG (reference sequence). The CDR3 DNA reads as TGTGCCGGGGGGGCCGCCGGGACAGGGGGAAGGCATGAAAAACTGTTTTTT. This gives the protein CAGGAAGTGGRHEKLFF.

The chain uses TRBV30 and TRBJ1-5; 7 bases are a match to TRBD1. V trimming: 3 bases; J trimming: 7 bases; junction bases outside the gene matches: 6. The CDR3 is 13 residues long. Germline V gene sequence: CDR1 GTSNPN, CDR2 SVGIG (reference sequence). The CDR3 here is CAWSDRAEQPQHF. CDR3 DNA sequence: TGTGCCTGGAGCGACAGGGCCGAGCAGCCCCAGCATTTT.

This chain connects TRBV30 to TRBJ1-2, with 7 bases identical to TRBD1. The V gene end was trimmed by 4 bases and the J gene end by 6 bases; junction bases not matched to a gene: 5. CDR3 length equals 12 residues. Germline V gives CDR1 GTSNPN, CDR2 SVGIG (reference sequence). The CDR3 bases are TGTGCCTGGAAGGACAGGTATCATGGCTACACCTTC. Translation gives CAWKDRYHGYTF.

The V and J genes are TRBV7-8 and TRBJ1-5; 9 bases map to TRBD1. The length of the CDR3 is 16 residues. V trimming: 5 bases; J trimming: 1 base; junction bases outside the gene matches: 6. The germline CDR1 and CDR2 sequences are SGHVS and FQNEAQ. The CDR3 sequence is CASSHTGGESNQPQHF. The CDR3 nucleotides are TGTGCCAGCAGCCATACAGGGGGCGAAAGCAATCAGCCCCAGCATTTT.

This clone was counted only a few times. The same CDR3 also results from other DNA sequences found in this sample. This chain joins TRBV30 and TRBJ1-2, with no clear D. This CDR3 is 14 amino acids long. Trimming shortened V by 3 bases and J by 4 bases, and 15 bases separated the two germline ends. Germline CDR1 GTSNPN, CDR2 SVGIG (reference sequence). CDR3 nucleotide sequence: TGTGCCTGGAGCCGTGGTGGGCAGGTCTATGGCTACACCTTC. Protein sequence: CAWSRGGQVYGYTF.

The V call is TRBV5-6, the J call TRBJ1-2, with D possibly being TRBD1 (6 bases). Germline V CDR1 and CDR2: SGHDT, YYEEEE. Trimming removed 1 base at V and 7 bases at J, with 11 bases between. The CDR3 runs 13 residues. The CDR3 nucleotides read TGTGCCAGCAGCTTGCGGGGGGCAGGTGGCTACACCTTC. Translating it yields CASSLRGAGGYTF.

The chain uses TRBV15 and TRBJ1-1; weak D call: TRBD1 (5 bases). CDR1 is LNHNV and CDR2 is YYDKDF in the germline V gene (reference sequence). V lost 1 base to trimming and J lost 2 bases, with 11 bases between them. The CDR3 consists of 15 residues. Here the CDR3 DNA reads TGTGCCACCAGCAGAGGACAGAATATTAACACTGAAGCTTTCTTT. Translation gives CATSRGQNINTEAFF.

This rearrangement joins TRBV15 to TRBJ2-3, with 14 bases aligning to TRBD2. V was clipped by 3 bases and J by 2 bases; unmatched bases: 7. The CDR3 is 18 amino acids. Germline loops: CDR1 LNHNV, CDR2 YYDKDF (reference sequence). CDR3 DNA sequence: TGTGCCACCAGCAGGGGACTAGCGGGAGACCCCACCACAGATACGCAGTATTTT. It yields the protein CATSRGLAGDPTTDTQYF. The full variable domain, its missing parts supplied by reference TRBV15 and TRBJ2-3, is DAMVIQNPRYQVTQFGKPVTLSCSQTLNHNVMYWYQQKSSQAPKLLFHYYDKDFNNEADTPDNFQSRRPNTSFCFLDIRSPGLGDTAMYLCATSRGLAGDPTTDTQYFGPGTRLTVL.

V is TRBV5-6 and J is TRBJ1-1, with D perhaps TRBD1 (5 bases). Germline values: CDR1 SGHDT, CDR2 YYEEEE. This CDR3 has 14 amino acids. The V and J ends lost 2 bases and 1 base respectively, with 9 bases between them. The CDR3 protein is CASSFWRGNTEAFF. The CDR3, as DNA: TGTGCCAGCAGCTTCTGGAGGGGGAACACTGAAGCTTTCTTT.

The chain couples TRBV19 to TRBJ1-2; 7 positions agree with TRBD1. From germline, CDR1 is LNHDA and CDR2 SQIVND (reference sequence). J lost 3 bases, V lost 0 bases, and 1 base had no gene match. The CDR3 extends over 14 amino acids. This chain's CDR3 is CASSIEDRHYGYTF. The CDR3 DNA sequence: TGTGCCAGTAGTATAGAGGACAGGCACTATGGCTACACCTTC. The full variable domain, its missing parts supplied by reference TRBV19 and TRBJ1-2, is DGGITQSPKYLFRKEGQNVTLSCEQNLNHDAMYWYRQDPGQGLRLIYYSQIVNDFQKGDIAEGYSVSREKKESFPLTVTSAQKNPTAFYLCASSIEDRHYGYTFGSGTRLTVV.

The V gene is TRBV24-1, the J gene TRBJ2-6; D gene unclear. Germline assignment: CDR1 KGHDR and CDR2 SFDVKD. Trimming stripped 0 bases from V and 0 bases from J, with 5 bases between. There are 16 residues in the CDR3. CDR3 coding DNA: TGTGCCACCAGTGATTTGCGAGACTCTGGGGCCAACGTCCTGACTTTC. Residues: CATSDLRDSGANVLTF.

A single count supports this clone. This chain joins TRBV7-2 and TRBJ1-4; 8 nucleotides line up with TRBD1. J lost 4 bases, V lost 5 bases, and 6 bases had no gene match. Germline V gene lookup returns CDR1 SGHTA and CDR2 FQGNSA. The CDR3 totals 15 residues. Written as DNA, the CDR3 is TGTGCCAGCAGCACCGGACAGGGCCATAATGAAAAACTGTTTTTT. Amino acids: CASSTGQGHNEKLFF.

The V call is TRBV19, the J call TRBJ1-4; D is possibly TRBD1 (6 bases). The CDR3 is 16 residues long. V was clipped by 6 bases and J by 3 bases, with 17 bases between them. Germline V gene lookup returns CDR1 LNHDA and CDR2 SQIVND (reference sequence). The CDR3 sequence is CASRRGQRASNEKLFF. The CDR3 DNA is TGTGCCAGTAGAAGAGGACAGCGAGCATCTAATGAAAAACTGTTTTTT.

This clone has only a few counts. The chain uses TRBV5-1 and TRBJ2-2; TRBD2 is a possible D gene (7 bases). The germline CDR1 and CDR2 sequences are SGHRS and YFSETQ. V was clipped by 3 bases and J by 5 bases, with 20 bases between them. There are 17 residues in the CDR3. This CDR3 reads CASSSQGRAGWTGELFF. The CDR3 DNA is TGCGCCAGCAGCTCCCAGGGGAGGGCCGGGTGGACCGGGGAGCTGTTTTTT.

The rearrangement links TRBV7-2 to TRBJ1-2; 8 bases are shared with TRBD1. This CDR3 region has 14 residues. V shed 5 bases, J shed 0 bases, and the junction held 2 bases outside the gene matches. Per the germline V gene, CDR1 is SGHTA and CDR2 is FQGNSA. CDR3 sequence: CASSPDRANYGYTF. CDR3 coding DNA: TGTGCCAGCAGCCCGGACAGGGCTAACTATGGCTACACCTTC.

In regard to this clone: This CDR3 is also generated by other DNA sequences in the sample. This chain connects TRBV7-3 to TRBJ2-3; TRBD2 aligns across 14 bases. V gave up 5 bases and J gave up 2 bases; unmatched junction bases: 3. This CDR3 is 16 amino acids long. Per the germline V gene, CDR1 is SGHTA and CDR2 is FQGTGA. The CDR3 region has the DNA TGTGCCAGCAGCCGGACTAGCGGGGGGTACACAGATACGCAGTATTTT. It is translated as CASSRTSGGYTDTQYF.

The V and J genes are TRBV6-1 and TRBJ1-1, with D maybe TRBD1 (5 bases). Germline lookup yields CDR1 MNHNS and CDR2 SASEGT. CDR3 length equals 15 residues. The V end lost 3 bases, the J end lost 5 bases, and 16 bases lay between the germline ends. CDR3 amino acids: CASSDDSGFGTEAFF. CDR3 DNA sequence: TGTGCCAGCAGTGATGACAGTGGCTTTGGGACTGAAGCTTTCTTT.

The gene calls are TRBV9 and TRBJ2-1, with D possibly TRBD2 on 5 matching bases. The CDR3 has 15 amino acids. CDR1 SGDLS and CDR2 YYNGEE come from the germline V gene. Trimming removed 0 bases from V and 7 bases from J, with 14 bases in between. As DNA, the CDR3 is TGTGCCAGCAGCGTAGGGGATTGGAGGACTAATGAGCAGTTCTTC. This gives the protein CASSVGDWRTNEQFF.

The chain recombines TRBV3-1 (or the pseudogene TRBV3-2) with TRBJ1-2, with TRBD1 identical over 8 bases. The germline CDR1 and CDR2 sequences are LGHDT and YNNKEL (reference sequence). Trimming took 5 bases from V and 4 from J; bases not matched to a gene: 9. This CDR3 comprises 15 residues. The CDR3 reads CASSVQQGGFYGYTF. DNA for the CDR3: TGTGCCAGCAGCGTCCAACAGGGGGGCTTCTATGGCTACACCTTC.

The rearrangement links TRBV11-1 to TRBJ2-2, with a weak D call TRBD2 (7 bases). This CDR3 is built from 15 residues. Germline lookup yields CDR1 SGHAT and CDR2 FQDESV (reference sequence). Trimming stripped 8 bases from V and 2 bases from J, with 15 bases between. This chain's CDR3 is CASGPRGGNTGELFF. CDR3 DNA: TGTGCCAGCGGTCCTAGGGGGGGCAACACCGGGGAGCTGTTTTTT.

This clone was detected once. The same CDR3 arises from other DNA sequences in this sample as well. The chain uses TRBV7-9 and TRBJ1-2; D gene unclear. Germline V lookup: CDR1 SEHNR, CDR2 FQNEAQ (reference sequence). The CDR3 has 13 residues. V lost 0 bases, J lost 4 bases, and 6 bases lay in between. In DNA, the CDR3 is TGTGCCAGCAGCTTAGCGGGCTCCTATGGCTACACCTTC. Its protein is CASSLAGSYGYTF. The variable domain in full, with the rest retrieved from reference TRBV7-9 and TRBJ1-2, is DTGVSQNPRHKITKRGQNVTFRCDPISEHNRLYWYRQTLGQGPEFLTYFQNEAQLEKSRLLSDRFSAERPKGSFSTLEIQRTEQGDSAMYLCASSLAGSYGYTFGSGTRLTVV.

This chain connects TRBV5-6 to TRBJ2-1; a weak D match, TRBD1 (7 bases). The germline gives CDR1 SGHDT, CDR2 YYEEEE. The CDR3 spans 16 residues. Trimming cost V 7 bases and J 0 bases, with 17 bases left between them. This CDR3 reads CASLAAGQSSYNEQFF. For the CDR3, the DNA is TGTGCCAGCCTCGCGGCGGGACAGAGCTCCTACAATGAGCAGTTCTTC.

V is TRBV7-2 and J is TRBJ2-1; 8 bases agree with TRBD2. The trim removed 6 bases at V and 7 bases at J, leaving 11 bases unmatched. CDR3 length: 15 residues. The germline V gene has CDR1 SGHTA and CDR2 FQGNSA. As DNA, the CDR3 is TGTGCCAGCAGACAAAGTTACGGGGGGGGAAATGAGCAGTTCTTC. It yields the protein CASRQSYGGGNEQFF.

The gene calls are TRBV4-3 and TRBJ1-2; TRBD1 agrees at 9 bases. This CDR3 spans 13 amino acids. The germline V gene has CDR1 LGHNA and CDR2 YSLEER. Trimming at V came to 1 base and at J to 6 bases, leaving 0 bases not matched to a gene. The DNA of the CDR3 is TGCGCCAGCAGCCAAGGACAGGGGGATGGCTACACCTTC. It is translated as CASSQGQGDGYTF.

The genes are TRBV6-2 or TRBV6-3 and TRBJ1-5; a possible D gene is TRBD1 (5 bases). V lost 0 bases and J 2 bases, leaving 11 bases between the germline ends. This CDR3 comprises 16 residues. The germline CDR1 and CDR2 sequences are MNHEY and SVGEGT. The CDR3 coding sequence is TGTGCCAGCAGTTACTCAGGGGAAGGAGGCAATCAGCCCCAGCATTTT. As protein: CASSYSGEGGNQPQHF.

The chain links TRBV7-9 to TRBJ1-4, with 8 bases that match TRBD1. The ends lost 4 bases at V and 7 bases at J; junction bases unmatched: 8. Germline CDR1 SEHNR, CDR2 FQNEAQ (reference sequence). The CDR3 spans 15 residues. DNA for the CDR3: TGTGCCAGCAGCTCGGCCAGGGGGCTGTCTGAAAAACTGTTTTTT. Translating gives CASSSARGLSEKLFF.

The chain combines TRBV2 with TRBJ1-2; no firm D call. The germline V and J ends were trimmed by 7 bases and 2 bases, with 8 bases remaining between them. Germline CDR1 reads SNHLY; CDR2 reads FYNNEI. The CDR3 consists of 12 residues. In DNA, the CDR3 is TGTGCCAGCAAGTCAGTGAACTATGGCTACACCTTC. This translates into CASKSVNYGYTF. Filled out from reference TRBV2 and TRBJ1-2, the complete variable domain reads EPEVTQTPSHQVTQMGQEVILRCVPISNHLYFYWYRQILGQKVEFLVSFYNNEISEKSEIFDDQFSVERPDGSNFTLKIRSTKLEDSAMYFCASKSVNYGYTFGSGTRLTVV.

The chain is built from TRBV4-1 and TRBJ2-1; the match to TRBD1 covers 8 bases. Germline V lookup: CDR1 MGHRA, CDR2 YSYEKL. The V gene end was trimmed by 0 bases and the J gene end by 6 bases; junction bases not matched to a gene: 7. There are 16 residues in the CDR3. The CDR3: CASSQERTGLSNEQFF. The CDR3 DNA reads as TGCGCCAGCAGCCAAGAAAGGACAGGGCTAAGCAATGAGCAGTTCTTC.

The V gene is TRBV18, the J gene TRBJ2-2; 14 bases agree with TRBD2. J was trimmed by 2 bases and V by 0 bases; bases with no gene match: 2. Germline V gene lookup returns CDR1 KGHSH and CDR2 LQKENI. The CDR3 runs to 18 residues. The CDR3 spells CASSPPGLAGGNTGELFF. The CDR3 DNA sequence: TGTGCCAGCTCACCACCCGGACTAGCGGGAGGAAACACCGGGGAGCTGTTTTTT.